A single sample is the source of the 14 T cell receptor beta chains below, sequenced in a study of blood T cell repertoires in COVID-19. This table comes from immunoSEQ multiplex PCR, and its TCRdb copy is limited to in-frame clones, with some not included. The sample lists 130,000 to 150,000 clones, approximately 81% occurring once. Sequenced material: peripheral blood. These TCRs come from a human donor in a cohort sampled during active COVID-19.

V usage is TRBV24-1 and J usage is TRBJ2-6, with D perhaps TRBD1 (5 bases). V lost 4 bases to trimming and J lost 0 bases, with 12 bases between them. The germline gives CDR1 KGHDR, CDR2 SFDVKD. The CDR3 has 17 amino acids. The CDR3 bases are TGTGCCACCAGTGACCAGACAGTCAACTCTGGGGCCAACGTCCTGACTTTC. Translating gives CATSDQTVNSGANVLTF.

This chain joins TRBV18 and TRBJ1-1; unclear D gene. This CDR3 region has 17 residues. Trimming pared 1 base from V and 5 bases from J, leaving 20 bases between. CDR1 is KGHSH, CDR2 LQKENI, per germline. The CDR3 coding sequence is TGTGCCAGCTCACCACAACAGATGGTCGAAGGTGAAACTGAAGCTTTCTTT. The encoded protein is CASSPQQMVEGETEAFF.

This chain uses TRBV6-2 or TRBV6-3 with TRBJ2-5, with D uncertain. The CDR3 contains 13 residues. Germline V gene data show CDR1 as MNHEY and CDR2 as SVGEGT. Trimming left V 6 bases short and J 1 base short, with 9 bases between. This chain's CDR3 is CASSPVSQETQYF. In DNA, the CDR3 is TGTGCCAGCAGCCCAGTGAGCCAAGAGACCCAGTACTTC.

The J gene is TRBJ1-1, the V gene TRBV27, with no clear D. Between the trimmed V and J ends, which lost 6 bases and 4 bases, there was a span of 18 bases. Germline CDR1 reads MNHEY; CDR2 reads SMNVEV (reference sequence). The CDR3 has 15 residues. CDR3 loop: CASSQRVASSTEAFF. Written as DNA, the CDR3 is TGTGCCAGCAGCCAGAGGGTGGCGTCGAGCACTGAAGCTTTCTTT.

The chain links TRBV29-1 to TRBJ2-5; D is perhaps TRBD2 (5 bases). V lost 7 bases to trimming and J lost 2 bases, with 17 bases between them. Looked up from germline, CDR1 is SQVTM and CDR2 is ANQGSEA. The CDR3 covers 14 residues. The CDR3 here is CSGLEGTAQETQYF. CDR3 bases: TGCAGCGGTTTAGAGGGAACAGCTCAAGAGACCCAGTACTTC.

The chain combines TRBV5-1 with TRBJ1-3; 7 nucleotides match TRBD1. The J segment lost 0 bases and the V segment lost 5 bases, leaving 5 bases of the junction unmatched. The CDR3 length is 15 residues. Germline V lookup: CDR1 SGHRS, CDR2 YFSETQ. CDR3 amino acids: CASSYSGGSGNTIYF. The CDR3 bases are TGCGCCAGCAGTTATTCAGGGGGCTCTGGAAACACCATATATTTT.

The genes are TRBV28 and TRBJ2-5; 9 positions agree with TRBD2. CDR3 length: 13 amino acids. The trim removed 5 bases at V and 5 bases at J, leaving 3 bases unmatched. CDR1 and CDR2 (germline): MDHEN, SYDVKM. CDR3 nucleotides: TGTGCCAGCAGTGTAGCGGGAGTTGAGACCCAGTACTTC. It is translated as CASSVAGVETQYF. The full variable domain, completed using reference TRBV28 and TRBJ2-5, is DVKVTQSSRYLVKRTGEKVFLECVQDMDHENMFWYRQDPGLGLRLIYFSYDVKMKEKGDIPEGYSVSREKKERFSLILESASTNQTSMYLCASSVAGVETQYFGPGTRLLVL.

This chain links TRBV24-1 with TRBJ1-5, with D tentatively TRBD1 (5 bases). With 3 bases removed from V and 4 bases from J, the gap between germline ends came to 12 bases. CDR1 is KGHDR, CDR2 SFDVKD, per germline. The CDR3 has 15 residues. CDR3 region: CATSDRQGPNQPQHF. The CDR3 nucleotides are TGTGCCACCAGTGATAGGCAGGGTCCAAATCAGCCCCAGCATTTT.

V and J are TRBV27 and TRBJ2-1, with a possible D match to TRBD1 (8 bases). This CDR3 has 16 amino acids. The germline CDR1 and CDR2 sequences are MNHEY and SMNVEV (reference sequence). V was trimmed by 7 bases and J by 6 bases, leaving 22 bases between them. In DNA form, the CDR3 reads TGTGCCAGCACCATGATAGGACAGGGAGGGGTCAATGAGCAGTTCTTC. Its translation: CASTMIGQGGVNEQFF.

The CDR3 reads CASSQDQLAGGELFF. CDR3 coding DNA: TGTGCCAGCAGCCAGGACCAACTAGCGGGCGGGGAGCTGTTTTTT. The V call is TRBV3-1 (or the pseudogene TRBV3-2), the J call TRBJ2-2; 9 nucleotides line up with TRBD2. The germline gives CDR1 LGHDT, CDR2 YNNKEL (reference sequence). There are 15 residues in the CDR3. Trimming cost V 3 bases and J 7 bases; bases outside gene matches: 6.

The rearrangement uses TRBV18 and TRBJ2-7; 7 bases match TRBD1. V shed 2 bases, J shed 6 bases, and the junction held 10 bases outside the gene matches. Germline loops: CDR1 KGHSH, CDR2 LQKENI. This CDR3 contains 15 residues. CDR3: CASSPYDRARGEQYF. CDR3 in DNA: TGTGCCAGCTCACCATACGACAGGGCGAGGGGCGAGCAGTACTTC.

The V call is TRBV6-5, the J call TRBJ2-7, with 8 nucleotides matching TRBD1. CDR3 length: 14 amino acids. Germline loops: CDR1 MNHEY, CDR2 SVGAGI. The junction had 7 bases not matched to a gene; V was cut back by 6 bases and J by 3 bases. The CDR3 region has the DNA TGTGCCAGCAGAAACTCTGGACAGGGCTACGAGCAGTACTTC. Amino acid sequence: CASRNSGQGYEQYF.

The gene calls are TRBV5-1 and TRBJ1-2; D is unclear. This CDR3 region has 13 residues. With 5 bases removed from V and 0 bases from J, the gap between germline ends came to 8 bases. The germline V gene has CDR1 SGHRS and CDR2 YFSETQ. As DNA, the CDR3 is TGCGCCAGCAGAAGGGAGGCTAACTATGGCTACACCTTC. This translates into CASRREANYGYTF.

This chain joins TRBV6-5 and TRBJ2-7, with 10 nucleotides matching TRBD1. The CDR3 extends over 14 amino acids. Germline CDR1 and CDR2: MNHEY and SVGAGI. J gave up 3 bases and V 7 bases, and 6 bases lay outside the gene matches. The CDR3 is CASTSWDRGYEQYF. As DNA, the CDR3 is TGTGCCAGCACCTCATGGGACAGGGGCTACGAGCAGTACTTC.